This is a list of T cell receptor beta chains from one sample in a study of shared clonotypes between healthy human individuals. Here immunoSEQ multiplex PCR was the method, and the copy in TCRdb shows in-frame clones only, minus some. The repertoire holds a few million clones, about 92% seen once, with over 0.12% in the top ten. Sequences were obtained from naive CD4+ T cells sorted from blood. The receptors originated from a young man in good health. The CDR3 runs from the conserved cysteine through the conserved F or W. A D gene is named only where the DNA matches it firmly. Some rows mark clone size as missing; the rest say once, few, many or name a class of expanded clone.

CDR3 protein: CSARGGDTQYF; CDR3 DNA: TGCAGTGCTAGGGGGGGAGATACGCAGTATTTT; J gene: TRBJ2-3; D gene: .; clone size: .; V gene: TRBV20-1
CDR3 protein: CASSGGPQYQPQHF; CDR3 DNA: TGTGCCAGCTCTGGGGGGCCACAATATCAGCCCCAGCATTTT; J gene: TRBJ1-5; D gene: .; clone size: .; V gene: TRBV5-6
CDR3 protein: CASSQAVSSYEQYF; CDR3 DNA: TGTGCCAGCAGCCAAGCGGTTAGCTCCTACGAGCAGTACTTC; J gene: TRBJ2-7; D gene: .; clone size: few; V gene: TRBV4-2
CDR3 protein: CASSITGNEKLFF; CDR3 DNA: TGCGCCAGCAGCATAACAGGGAATGAAAAACTGTTTTTT; J gene: TRBJ1-4; D gene: .; clone size: .; V gene: TRBV4-1
CDR3 protein: CASSPIGSNQPQHF; CDR3 DNA: TGTGCCAGCAGTCCCATTGGAAGCAATCAGCCCCAGCATTTT; J gene: TRBJ1-5; D gene: .; clone size: once; V gene: TRBV2
CDR3 protein: CSSRTGSEQYF; CDR3 DNA: TGCAGCTCTCGTACAGGTTCCGAGCAGTACTTC; J gene: TRBJ2-7; D gene: .; clone size: .; V gene: TRBV29-1
CDR3 protein: CASSLGGTGRTYEQYF; CDR3 DNA: TGTGCCAGCAGCTTAGGCGGGACAGGGCGGACCTACGAGCAGTACTTC; J gene: TRBJ2-7; D gene: TRBD1; clone size: .; V gene: TRBV11-2
CDR3 protein: CASSVYGDTQYF; CDR3 DNA: TGTGCCAGCAGTGTTTACGGGGATACGCAGTATTTT; J gene: TRBJ2-3; D gene: .; clone size: once; V gene: TRBV2
CDR3 protein: CATSGDGNTIYF; CDR3 DNA: TGTGCCACCTCAGGGGATGGAAACACCATATATTTT; J gene: TRBJ1-3; D gene: .; clone size: .; V gene: TRBV10-3
CDR3 protein: CASSPGEGPNYGYTF; CDR3 DNA: TGCGCCAGCAGCCCTGGTGAGGGGCCCAACTATGGCTACACCTTC; J gene: TRBJ1-2; D gene: .; clone size: .; V gene: TRBV4-3
CDR3 protein: CASRGTSGAAKNIQYF; CDR3 DNA: TGTGCCAGCAGGGGGACTAGCGGGGCTGCCAAAAACATTCAGTACTTC; J gene: TRBJ2-4; D gene: TRBD2; clone size: once; V gene: TRBV6-6
CDR3 protein: CASSVLDTQYF; CDR3 DNA: TGTGCCAGCAGTGTCTTAGATACCCAGTACTTC; J gene: TRBJ2-5; D gene: .; clone size: .; V gene: TRBV2
CDR3 protein: CASSLAQGGTGNQPQHF; CDR3 DNA: TGTGCCAGCAGCTTAGCCCAGGGCGGGACAGGGAATCAGCCCCAGCATTTT; J gene: TRBJ1-5; D gene: TRBD1; clone size: .; V gene: TRBV7-9
CDR3 protein: CAISAQEGSTDTQYF; CDR3 DNA: TGTGCCATCAGTGCCCAGGAGGGGAGCACAGATACGCAGTATTTT; J gene: TRBJ2-3; D gene: .; clone size: .; V gene: TRBV10-3
CDR3 protein: CASSMGGLGSGANVLTF; CDR3 DNA: TGTGCCAGTAGTATGGGAGGGCTGGGTTCTGGGGCCAACGTCCTGACTTTC; J gene: TRBJ2-6; D gene: TRBD2; clone size: .; V gene: TRBV19
CDR3 protein: CASSPGQGTTQETQYF; CDR3 DNA: TGCGCCAGCAGCCCCGGACAGGGGACCACTCAAGAGACCCAGTACTTC; J gene: TRBJ2-5; D gene: TRBD1; clone size: .; V gene: TRBV5-1
CDR3 protein: CSAEVAYEQYF; CDR3 DNA: TGCAGTGCTGAGGTAGCCTACGAGCAGTACTTC; J gene: TRBJ2-7; D gene: .; clone size: .; V gene: TRBV20-1
CDR3 protein: CASRRGGGGEKLFF; CDR3 DNA: TGTGCCAGCAGACGGGGTGGAGGGGGTGAAAAACTGTTTTTT; J gene: TRBJ1-4; D gene: .; clone size: .; V gene: TRBV28
CDR3 protein: CASSPSREYGYTF; CDR3 DNA: TGTGCCAGCAGCCCGTCCCGGGAGTATGGCTACACCTTC; J gene: TRBJ1-2; D gene: .; clone size: .; V gene: TRBV5-8
CDR3 protein: CASSVGEQYF; CDR3 DNA: TGTGCCAGCAGTGTGGGGGAGCAGTACTTC; J gene: TRBJ2-7; D gene: .; clone size: .; V gene: TRBV2
CDR3 protein: CATPRARAQVEKLFF; CDR3 DNA: TGTGCCACTCCCCGGGCCAGGGCGCAGGTTGAAAAACTGTTTTTT; J gene: TRBJ1-4; D gene: .; clone size: .; V gene: TRBV6-4
CDR3 protein: CASSFTATMNTEAFF; CDR3 DNA: TGTGCCAGCAGTTTTACGGCGACCATGAACACTGAAGCTTTCTTT; J gene: TRBJ1-1; D gene: .; clone size: .; V gene: TRBV27
CDR3 protein: CASSLTLESGELFF; CDR3 DNA: TGCGCCAGCAGCTTGACCCTGGAGTCCGGGGAGCTGTTTTTT; J gene: TRBJ2-2; D gene: .; clone size: .; V gene: TRBV5-1
CDR3 protein: CASSPPGLAGGGQTTQYF; CDR3 DNA: TGTGCCAGCAGTCCACCGGGACTAGCGGGAGGCGGGCAGACTACGCAGTATTTT; J gene: TRBJ2-3; D gene: TRBD2; clone size: .; V gene: TRBV7-9
CDR3 protein: CASSLGGTWDIQYF; CDR3 DNA: TGTGCCAGCAGCTTGGGAGGGACGTGGGACATTCAGTACTTC; J gene: TRBJ2-4; D gene: .; clone size: .; V gene: TRBV5-4
CDR3 protein: CASSEVRGNQPQHF; CDR3 DNA: TGCGCCAGCAGTGAGGTTCGGGGCAATCAGCCCCAGCATTTT; J gene: TRBJ1-5; D gene: .; clone size: .; V gene: TRBV10-2
CDR3 protein: CASSLQVSGSTDTQYF; CDR3 DNA: TGTGCCAGCAGCTTGCAGGTGTCCGGAAGCACAGATACGCAGTATTTT; J gene: TRBJ2-3; D gene: .; clone size: .; V gene: TRBV5-4
CDR3 protein: CASHRPTLEAGNTIYF; CDR3 DNA: TGTGCCAGCCACAGACCTACCTTAGAGGCTGGAAACACCATATATTTT; J gene: TRBJ1-3; D gene: .; clone size: .; V gene: TRBV5-6
CDR3 protein: CASSPGTGKTGNTIYF; CDR3 DNA: TGTGCCAGTAGTCCCGGGACAGGGAAAACTGGAAACACCATATATTTT; J gene: TRBJ1-3; D gene: TRBD1; clone size: .; V gene: TRBV19
CDR3 protein: CASTLTGNNSPLHF; CDR3 DNA: TGTGCCAGCACCTTAACAGGGAATAATTCACCCCTCCACTTT; J gene: TRBJ1-6; D gene: .; clone size: .; V gene: TRBV6-6
CDR3 protein: CATKRTERYYNSPLHF; CDR3 DNA: TGTGCCACCAAAAGGACAGAAAGATATTATAATTCACCCCTCCACTTT; J gene: TRBJ1-6; D gene: .; clone size: .; V gene: TRBV10-3